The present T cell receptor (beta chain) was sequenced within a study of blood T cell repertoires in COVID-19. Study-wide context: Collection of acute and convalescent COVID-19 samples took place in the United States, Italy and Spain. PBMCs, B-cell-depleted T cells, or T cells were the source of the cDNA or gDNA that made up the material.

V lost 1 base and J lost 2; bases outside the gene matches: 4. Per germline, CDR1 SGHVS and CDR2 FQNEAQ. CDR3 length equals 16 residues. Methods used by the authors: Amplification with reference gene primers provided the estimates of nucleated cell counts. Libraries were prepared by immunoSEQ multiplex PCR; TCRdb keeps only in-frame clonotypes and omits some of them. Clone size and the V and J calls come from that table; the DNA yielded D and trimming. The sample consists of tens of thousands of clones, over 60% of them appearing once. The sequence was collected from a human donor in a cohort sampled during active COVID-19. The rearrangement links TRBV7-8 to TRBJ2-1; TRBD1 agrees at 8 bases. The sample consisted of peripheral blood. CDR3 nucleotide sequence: TGTGCCAGCAGCTTAGGACAGGGGCTGACCTACAATGAGCAGTTCTTC. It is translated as CASSLGQGLTYNEQFF. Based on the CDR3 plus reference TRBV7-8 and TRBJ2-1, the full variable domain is GAGVSQSPRYKVAKRGQDVALRCDPISGHVSLFWYQQALGQGPEFLTYFQNEAQLDKSGLPSDRFFAERPEGSVSTLKIQRTQQEDSAVYLCASSLGQGLTYNEQFFGPGTRLTVL.